The 3 T cell receptor beta chains below all came from one sample that was sequenced in a study of T cell repertoires in cytomegalovirus infection (dated 2019 in TCRdb). The instrument given in TCRdb is Illumina HiSeq 1500. The public sequencing data were trimmed at Q25 with fastp and processed into clonotypes with MiXCR by TCRdb, which kept only in-frame beta chains. Here each entry gathers all rows of one CDR3 protein and keeps the most common genes and DNA. Across this sample there are approximately 910,000 distinct CDR3 sequences, with about a third seen only once. The leading ten clones occupy around 15% of the sample. Sample treatment or condition, as interpreted from the label and publication: in vitro stimulation with specific CMV peptide epitopes to enrich CMV-specific T cells. These receptors have no identified antigens. Sequencing was performed on cultured CD8+ T cells from PBMCs, taken from culture after CMV antigen stimulation. These receptors were taken from a human donor in good health (CMV status not recorded). Some clones in this sample may be carry-over from other donors' samples.

The CDR3 region has the DNA TGTGCCACCAGCAGAGATCGCGGAAAGACCCAGCCCCAGCATTTT. Amino acids: CATSRDRGKTQPQHF. The chain employs TRBV15 and TRBJ1-5; D call uncertain. CDR1 is LNHNV and CDR2 is YYDKDF in the germline V gene (reference sequence). V dropped 0 bases and J dropped 7 bases, with 13 bases sitting between them. The CDR3 is made up of 15 amino acids.

This clonotype has only a few counts. This chain connects TRBV7-9 to TRBJ2-7, with D perhaps TRBD1 (6 bases). Germline V gene data show CDR1 as SEHNR and CDR2 as FQNEAQ (reference sequence). This CDR3 has 16 amino acids. V was shortened by 5 bases and J by 0 bases, with 17 bases between the two germline ends. In nucleotides, the CDR3 is TGTGCCAGCAGCCTGGGGGTGGGCAGGGGCTCCTACGAGCAGTACTTC. Protein sequence: CASSLGVGRGSYEQYF. Full variable domain (missing parts from reference TRBV7-9 and TRBJ2-7): DTGVSQNPRHKITKRGQNVTFRCDPISEHNRLYWYRQTLGQGPEFLTYFQNEAQLEKSRLLSDRFSAERPKGSFSTLEIQRTEQGDSAMYLCASSLGVGRGSYEQYFGPGTRLTVT.

This clonotype came up many times. J is TRBJ2-4 and V is TRBV7-8; D possibly corresponds to TRBD1 (5 bases). This CDR3 is built from 17 residues. The V end was cut by 5 bases, the J end by 0 bases, with 17 bases between. Germline V gene data show CDR1 as SGHVS and CDR2 as FQNEAQ. CDR3 DNA sequence: TGTGCCAGCAGCCCCGCTAGGGGAATCCTAGCCAAAAACATTCAGTACTTC. Encoded protein: CASSPARGILAKNIQYF.